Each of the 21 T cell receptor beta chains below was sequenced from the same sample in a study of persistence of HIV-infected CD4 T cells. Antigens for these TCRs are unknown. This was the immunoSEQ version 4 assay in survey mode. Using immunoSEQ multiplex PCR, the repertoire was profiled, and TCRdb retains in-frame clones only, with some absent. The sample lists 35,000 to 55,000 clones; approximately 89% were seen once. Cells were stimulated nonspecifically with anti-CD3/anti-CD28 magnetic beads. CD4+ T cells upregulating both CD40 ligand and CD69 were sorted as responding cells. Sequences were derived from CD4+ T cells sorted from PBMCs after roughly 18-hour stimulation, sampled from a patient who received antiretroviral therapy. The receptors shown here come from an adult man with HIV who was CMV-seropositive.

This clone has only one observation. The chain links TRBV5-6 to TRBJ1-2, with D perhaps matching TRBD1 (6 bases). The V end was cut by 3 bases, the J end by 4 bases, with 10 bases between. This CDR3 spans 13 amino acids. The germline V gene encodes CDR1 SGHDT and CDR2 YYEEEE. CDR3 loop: CASSYTGSYGYTF. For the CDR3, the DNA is TGTGCCAGCAGCTATACAGGGAGCTATGGCTACACCTTC.

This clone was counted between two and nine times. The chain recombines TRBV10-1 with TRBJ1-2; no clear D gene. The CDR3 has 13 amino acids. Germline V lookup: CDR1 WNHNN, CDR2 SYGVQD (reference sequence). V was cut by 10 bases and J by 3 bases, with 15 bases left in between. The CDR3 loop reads CANGRPTHYGYTF. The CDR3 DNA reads TGCGCCAATGGACGGCCGACGCACTATGGCTACACCTTC.

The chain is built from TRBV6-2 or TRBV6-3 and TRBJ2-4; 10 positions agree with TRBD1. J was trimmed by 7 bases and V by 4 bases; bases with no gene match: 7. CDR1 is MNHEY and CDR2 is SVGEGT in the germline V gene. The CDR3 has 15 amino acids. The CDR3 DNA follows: TGTGCCAGCAGTTCCCTGGACAGGGGGGATAACATTCAGTACTTC. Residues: CASSSLDRGDNIQYF.

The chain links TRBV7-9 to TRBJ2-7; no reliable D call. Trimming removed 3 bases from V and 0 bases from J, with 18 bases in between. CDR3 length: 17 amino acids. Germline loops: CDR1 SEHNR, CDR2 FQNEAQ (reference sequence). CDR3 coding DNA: TGTGCCAGCAGCTTTGCTGACTCAACATTGAGCTCCTACGAGCAGTACTTC. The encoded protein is CASSFADSTLSSYEQYF.

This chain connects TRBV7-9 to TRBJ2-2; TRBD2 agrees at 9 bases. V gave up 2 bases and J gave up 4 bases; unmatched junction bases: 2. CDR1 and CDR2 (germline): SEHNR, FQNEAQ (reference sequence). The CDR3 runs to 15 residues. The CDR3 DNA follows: TGTGCCAGCAGCTTACTAGCGGGGTTCACCGGGGAGCTGTTTTTT. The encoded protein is CASSLLAGFTGELFF. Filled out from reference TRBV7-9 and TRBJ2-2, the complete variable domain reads DTGVSQNPRHKITKRGQNVTFRCDPISEHNRLYWYRQTLGQGPEFLTYFQNEAQLEKSRLLSDRFSAERPKGSFSTLEIQRTEQGDSAMYLCASSLLAGFTGELFFGEGSRLTVL.

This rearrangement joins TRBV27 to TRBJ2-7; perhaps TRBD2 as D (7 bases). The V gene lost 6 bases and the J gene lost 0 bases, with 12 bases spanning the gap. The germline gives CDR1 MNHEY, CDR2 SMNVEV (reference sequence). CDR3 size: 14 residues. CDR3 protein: CASRGGPSSYEQYF. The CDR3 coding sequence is TGTGCCAGCAGGGGGGGGCCCAGCTCCTACGAGCAGTACTTC.

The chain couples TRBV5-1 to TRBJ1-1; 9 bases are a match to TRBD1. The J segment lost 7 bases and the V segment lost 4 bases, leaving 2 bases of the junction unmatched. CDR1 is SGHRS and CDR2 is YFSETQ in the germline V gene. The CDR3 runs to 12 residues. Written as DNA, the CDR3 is TGCGCCAGCAGCACGGGACAGGGTGAAGCTTTCTTT. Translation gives CASSTGQGEAFF.

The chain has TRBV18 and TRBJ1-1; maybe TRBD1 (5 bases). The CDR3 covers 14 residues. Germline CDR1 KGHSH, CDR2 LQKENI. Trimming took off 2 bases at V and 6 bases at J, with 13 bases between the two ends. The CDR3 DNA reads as TGTGCCAGCTCACCATGGACAACATCCCCTGAAGCTTTCTTT. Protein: CASSPWTTSPEAFF.

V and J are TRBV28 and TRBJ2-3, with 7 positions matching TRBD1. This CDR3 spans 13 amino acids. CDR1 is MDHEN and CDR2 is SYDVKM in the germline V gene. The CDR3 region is CAINRGWTDTQYF. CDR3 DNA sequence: TGTGCGATCAACAGGGGATGGACAGATACGCAGTATTTT.

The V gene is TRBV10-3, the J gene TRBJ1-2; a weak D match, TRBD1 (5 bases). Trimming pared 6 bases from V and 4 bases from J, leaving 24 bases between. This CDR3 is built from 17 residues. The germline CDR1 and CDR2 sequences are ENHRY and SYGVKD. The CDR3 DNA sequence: TGTGCCATCAGCGACGTTGTGGGGCAGAGAAGTTCCTATGGCTACACCTTC. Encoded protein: CAISDVVGQRSSYGYTF.

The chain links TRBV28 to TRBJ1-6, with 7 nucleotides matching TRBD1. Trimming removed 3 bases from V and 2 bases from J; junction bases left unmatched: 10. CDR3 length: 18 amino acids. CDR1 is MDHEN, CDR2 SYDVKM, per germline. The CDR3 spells CASSFMKGAVTYNSPLHF. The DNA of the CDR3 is TGTGCCAGCAGTTTTATGAAGGGGGCAGTCACCTATAATTCACCCCTCCACTTT. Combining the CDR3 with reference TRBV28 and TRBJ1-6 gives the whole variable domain DVKVTQSSRYLVKRTGEKVFLECVQDMDHENMFWYRQDPGLGLRLIYFSYDVKMKEKGDIPEGYSVSREKKERFSLILESASTNQTSMYLCASSFMKGAVTYNSPLHFGNGTRLTVT.

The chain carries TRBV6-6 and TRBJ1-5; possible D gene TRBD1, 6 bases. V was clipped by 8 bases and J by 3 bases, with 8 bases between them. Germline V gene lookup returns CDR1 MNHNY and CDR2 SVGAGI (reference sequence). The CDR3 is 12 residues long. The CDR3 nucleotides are TGTGCCAGCGGACAGCCCAATCAGCCCCAGCATTTT. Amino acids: CASGQPNQPQHF.

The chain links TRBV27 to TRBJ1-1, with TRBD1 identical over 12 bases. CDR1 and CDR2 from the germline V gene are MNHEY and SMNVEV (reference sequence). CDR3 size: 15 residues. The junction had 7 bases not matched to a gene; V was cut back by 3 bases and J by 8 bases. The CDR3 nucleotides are TGTGCCAGCAGTTTCCGGGACAGGGGGCTCTCGGAAGCTTTCTTT. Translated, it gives CASSFRDRGLSEAFF.

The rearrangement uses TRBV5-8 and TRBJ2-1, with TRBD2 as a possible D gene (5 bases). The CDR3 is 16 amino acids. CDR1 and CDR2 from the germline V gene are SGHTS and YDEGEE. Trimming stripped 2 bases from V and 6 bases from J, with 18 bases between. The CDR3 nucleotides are TGTGCCAGCAGCTTTGTCGCTTCGGGAAGGGTCAATGAGCAGTTCTTC. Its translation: CASSFVASGRVNEQFF.

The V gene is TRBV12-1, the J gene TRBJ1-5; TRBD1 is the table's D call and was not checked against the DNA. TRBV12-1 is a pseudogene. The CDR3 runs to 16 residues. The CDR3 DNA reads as TGTGCCAGCAGCAACACGACAGGGGTCGTCGATCAGCCCCAGCATTTT. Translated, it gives CASSNTTGVVDQPQHF.

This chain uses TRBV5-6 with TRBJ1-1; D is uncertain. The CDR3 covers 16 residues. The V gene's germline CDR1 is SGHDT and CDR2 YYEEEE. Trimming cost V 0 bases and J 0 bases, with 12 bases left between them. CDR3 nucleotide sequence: TGTGCCAGCAGCTTGGTAGGGAGAGGCATGAACACTGAAGCTTTCTTT. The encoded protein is CASSLVGRGMNTEAFF.

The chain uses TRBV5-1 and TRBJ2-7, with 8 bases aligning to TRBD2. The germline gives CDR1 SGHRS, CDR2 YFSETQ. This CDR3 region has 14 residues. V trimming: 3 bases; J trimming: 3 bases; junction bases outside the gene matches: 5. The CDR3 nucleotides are TGCGCCAGCAGCTCTACCGGGACTAGCTACGAGCAGTACTTC. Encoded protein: CASSSTGTSYEQYF.

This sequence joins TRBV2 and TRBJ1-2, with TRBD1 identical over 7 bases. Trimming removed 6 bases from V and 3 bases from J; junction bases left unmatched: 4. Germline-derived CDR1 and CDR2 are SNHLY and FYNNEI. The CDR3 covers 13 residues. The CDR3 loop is CASSDTGDYGYTF. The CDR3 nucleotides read TGTGCCAGCAGCGACACAGGGGACTATGGCTACACCTTC.

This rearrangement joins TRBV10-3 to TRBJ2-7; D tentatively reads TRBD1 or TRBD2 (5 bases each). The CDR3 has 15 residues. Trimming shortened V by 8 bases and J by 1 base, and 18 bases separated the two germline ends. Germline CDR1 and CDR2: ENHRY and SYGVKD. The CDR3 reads CAISLGTLRSYEQYF. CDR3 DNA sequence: TGTGCCATCTCTTTGGGGACGCTTAGATCCTACGAGCAGTACTTC.

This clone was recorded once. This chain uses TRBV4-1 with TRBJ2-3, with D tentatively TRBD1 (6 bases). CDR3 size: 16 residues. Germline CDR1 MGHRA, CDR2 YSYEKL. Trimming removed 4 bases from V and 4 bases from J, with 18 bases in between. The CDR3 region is CASSRGQNTISDTQYF. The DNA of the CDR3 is TGCGCCAGCAGCCGAGGACAGAACACTATATCAGATACGCAGTATTTT.

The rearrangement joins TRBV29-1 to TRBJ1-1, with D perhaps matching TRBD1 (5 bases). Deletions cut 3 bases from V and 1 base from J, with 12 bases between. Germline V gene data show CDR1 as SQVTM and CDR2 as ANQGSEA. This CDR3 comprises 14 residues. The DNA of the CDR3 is TGCAGCGTTGACGTGAGCAGGGAGAACACTGAAGCTTTCTTT. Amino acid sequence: CSVDVSRENTEAFF.